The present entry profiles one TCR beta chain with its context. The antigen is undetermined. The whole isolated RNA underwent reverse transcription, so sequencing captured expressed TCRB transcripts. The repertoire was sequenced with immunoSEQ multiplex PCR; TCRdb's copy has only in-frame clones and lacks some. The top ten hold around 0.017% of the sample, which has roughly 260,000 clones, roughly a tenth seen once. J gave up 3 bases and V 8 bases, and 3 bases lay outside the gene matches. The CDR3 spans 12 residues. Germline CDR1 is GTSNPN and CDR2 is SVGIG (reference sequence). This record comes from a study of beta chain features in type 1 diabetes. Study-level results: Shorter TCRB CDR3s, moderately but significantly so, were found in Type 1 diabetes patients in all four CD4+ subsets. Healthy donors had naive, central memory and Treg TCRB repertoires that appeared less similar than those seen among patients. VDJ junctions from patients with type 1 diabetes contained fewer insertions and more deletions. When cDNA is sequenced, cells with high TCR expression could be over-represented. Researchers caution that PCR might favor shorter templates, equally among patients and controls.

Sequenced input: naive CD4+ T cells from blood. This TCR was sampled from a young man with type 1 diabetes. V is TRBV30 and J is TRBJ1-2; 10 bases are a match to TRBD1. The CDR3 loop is CAGQGVDYGYTF. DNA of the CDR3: TGTGCCGGACAGGGGGTAGACTATGGCTACACCTTC.